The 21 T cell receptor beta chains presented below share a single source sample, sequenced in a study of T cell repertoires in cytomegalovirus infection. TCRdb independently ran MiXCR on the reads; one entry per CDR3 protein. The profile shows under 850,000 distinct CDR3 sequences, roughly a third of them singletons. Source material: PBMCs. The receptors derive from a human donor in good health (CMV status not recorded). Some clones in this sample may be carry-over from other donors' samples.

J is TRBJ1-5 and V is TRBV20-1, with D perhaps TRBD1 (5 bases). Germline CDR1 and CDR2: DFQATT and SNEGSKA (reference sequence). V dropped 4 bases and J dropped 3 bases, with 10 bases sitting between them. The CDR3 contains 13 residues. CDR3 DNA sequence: TGCAGTGCTAAAGACAGAATCAATCAGCCCCAGCATTTT. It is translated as CSAKDRINQPQHF.

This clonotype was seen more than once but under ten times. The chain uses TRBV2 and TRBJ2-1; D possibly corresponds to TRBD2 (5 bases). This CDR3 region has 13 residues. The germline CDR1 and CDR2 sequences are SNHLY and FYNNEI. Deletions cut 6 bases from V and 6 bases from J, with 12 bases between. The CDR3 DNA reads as TGTGCCAGCAGATGGACTGCCCCCAATGAGCAGTTCTTC. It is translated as CASRWTAPNEQFF.

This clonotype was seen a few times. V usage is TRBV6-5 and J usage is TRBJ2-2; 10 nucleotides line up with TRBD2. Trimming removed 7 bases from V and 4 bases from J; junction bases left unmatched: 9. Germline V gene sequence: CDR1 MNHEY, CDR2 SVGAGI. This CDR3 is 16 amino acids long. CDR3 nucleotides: TGTGCCAGCACCCCCGTAGCGGGAGGCTTCACCGGGGAGCTGTTTTTT. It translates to CASTPVAGGFTGELFF.

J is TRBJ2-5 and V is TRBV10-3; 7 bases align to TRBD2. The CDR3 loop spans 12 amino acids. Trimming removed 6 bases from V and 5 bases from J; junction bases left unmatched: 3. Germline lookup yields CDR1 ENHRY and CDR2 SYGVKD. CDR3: CAISGGGETQYF. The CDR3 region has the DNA TGTGCCATCAGCGGGGGAGGGGAGACCCAGTACTTC.

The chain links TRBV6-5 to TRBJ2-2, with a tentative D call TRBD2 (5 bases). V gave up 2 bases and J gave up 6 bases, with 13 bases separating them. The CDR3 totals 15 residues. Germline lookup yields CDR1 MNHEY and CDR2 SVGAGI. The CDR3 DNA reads TGTGCCAGCAGTTACCAAGCGGAGAGCGCCGGGGAGCTGTTTTTT. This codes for CASSYQAESAGELFF.

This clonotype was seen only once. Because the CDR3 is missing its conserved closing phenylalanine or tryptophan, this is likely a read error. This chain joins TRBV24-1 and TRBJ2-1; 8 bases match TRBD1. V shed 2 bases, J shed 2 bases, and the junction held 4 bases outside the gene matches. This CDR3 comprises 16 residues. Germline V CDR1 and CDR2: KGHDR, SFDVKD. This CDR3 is CATSDSQGEAYNEQFL. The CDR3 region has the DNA TGTGCCACCAGTGATTCACAGGGGGAGGCCTACAATGAGCAGTTCTTA.

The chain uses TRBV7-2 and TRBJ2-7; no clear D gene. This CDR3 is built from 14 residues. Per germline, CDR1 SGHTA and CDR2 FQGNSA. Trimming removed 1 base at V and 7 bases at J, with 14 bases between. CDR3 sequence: CASSLVGNLEEQYF. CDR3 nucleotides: TGTGCCAGCAGCTTAGTCGGTAATTTAGAGGAGCAGTACTTC.

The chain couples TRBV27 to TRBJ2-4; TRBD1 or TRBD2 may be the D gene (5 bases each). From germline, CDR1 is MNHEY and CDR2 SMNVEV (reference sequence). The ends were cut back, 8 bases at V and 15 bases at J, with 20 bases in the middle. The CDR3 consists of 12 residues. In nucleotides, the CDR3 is TGTGCCAGCGCCTCCCCTACGGGACGGCGGTACTTC. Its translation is CASASPTGRRYF.

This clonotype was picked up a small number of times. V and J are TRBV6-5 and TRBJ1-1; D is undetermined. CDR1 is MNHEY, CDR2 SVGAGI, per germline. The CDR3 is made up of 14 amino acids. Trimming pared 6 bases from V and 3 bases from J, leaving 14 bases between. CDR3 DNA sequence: TGTGCCAGCAGAGCCAGGATACGGTACACTGAAGCTTTCTTT. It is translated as CASRARIRYTEAFF.

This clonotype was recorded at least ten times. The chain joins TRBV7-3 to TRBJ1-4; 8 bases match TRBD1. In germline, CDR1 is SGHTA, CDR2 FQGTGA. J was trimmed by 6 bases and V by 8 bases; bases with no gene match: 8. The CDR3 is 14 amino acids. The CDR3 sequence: CASFRQGSDEKLFF. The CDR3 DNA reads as TGTGCCAGCTTTCGACAGGGGTCGGATGAAAAACTGTTTTTT.

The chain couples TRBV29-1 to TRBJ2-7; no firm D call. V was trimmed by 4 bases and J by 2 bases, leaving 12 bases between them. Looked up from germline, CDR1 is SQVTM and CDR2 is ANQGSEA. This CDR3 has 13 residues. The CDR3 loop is CSVAPALTYEQYF. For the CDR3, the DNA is TGCAGCGTTGCCCCGGCACTGACCTACGAGCAGTACTTC.

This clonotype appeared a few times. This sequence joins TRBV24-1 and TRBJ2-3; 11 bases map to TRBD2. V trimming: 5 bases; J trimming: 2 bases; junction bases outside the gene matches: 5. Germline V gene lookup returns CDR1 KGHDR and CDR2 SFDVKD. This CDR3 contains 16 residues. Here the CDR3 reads CATSGELAGDTDTQYF. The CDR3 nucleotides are TGTGCCACCAGTGGGGAACTAGCGGGGGACACAGATACGCAGTATTTT.

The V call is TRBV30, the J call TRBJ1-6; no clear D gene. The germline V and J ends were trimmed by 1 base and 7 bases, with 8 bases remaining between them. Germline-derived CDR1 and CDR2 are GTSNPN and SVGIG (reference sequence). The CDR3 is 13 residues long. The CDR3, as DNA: TGTGCCTGGAGTGACAGACGAAATTCACCCCTCCACTTT. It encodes CAWSDRRNSPLHF.

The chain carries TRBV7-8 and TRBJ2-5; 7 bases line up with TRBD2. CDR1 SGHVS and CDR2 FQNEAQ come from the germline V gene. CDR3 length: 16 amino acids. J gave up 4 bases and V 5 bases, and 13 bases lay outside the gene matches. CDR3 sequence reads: CASSPEYGGSGETQYF. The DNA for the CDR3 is TGTGCCAGCAGCCCGGAGTACGGGGGGAGCGGAGAGACCCAGTACTTC.

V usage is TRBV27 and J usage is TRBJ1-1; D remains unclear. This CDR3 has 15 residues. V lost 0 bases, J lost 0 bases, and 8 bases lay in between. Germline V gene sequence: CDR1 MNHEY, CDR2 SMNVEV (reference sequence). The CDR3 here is CASSLSPGVNTEAFF. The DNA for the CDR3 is TGTGCCAGCAGTTTATCGCCAGGTGTGAACACTGAAGCTTTCTTT.

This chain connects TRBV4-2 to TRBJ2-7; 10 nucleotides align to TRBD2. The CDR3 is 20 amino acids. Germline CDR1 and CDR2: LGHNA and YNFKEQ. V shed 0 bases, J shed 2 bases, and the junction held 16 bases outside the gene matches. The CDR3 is CASSQDQGGSSGGHPYEQYF. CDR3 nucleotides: TGTGCCAGCAGCCAAGATCAAGGAGGGTCTAGCGGGGGCCACCCCTACGAGCAGTACTTC.

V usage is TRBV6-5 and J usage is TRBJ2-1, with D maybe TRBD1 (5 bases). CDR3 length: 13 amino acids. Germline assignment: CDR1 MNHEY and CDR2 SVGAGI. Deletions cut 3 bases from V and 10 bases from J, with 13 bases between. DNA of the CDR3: TGTGCCAGCAGTTATTTTACAGGACGGGAGCAGTTCTTC. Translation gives CASSYFTGREQFF.

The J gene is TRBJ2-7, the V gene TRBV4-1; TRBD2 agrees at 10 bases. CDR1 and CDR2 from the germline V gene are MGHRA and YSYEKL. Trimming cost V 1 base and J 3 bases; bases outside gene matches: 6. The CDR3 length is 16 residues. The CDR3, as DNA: TGCGCCAGCAGCCAAGGGGAGCGGGGGGGAGACTACGAGCAGTACTTC. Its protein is CASSQGERGGDYEQYF.

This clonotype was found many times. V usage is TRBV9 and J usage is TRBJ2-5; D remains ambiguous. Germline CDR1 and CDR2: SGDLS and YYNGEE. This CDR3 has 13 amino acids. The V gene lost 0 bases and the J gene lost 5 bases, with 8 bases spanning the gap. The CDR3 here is CASSVGNEETQYF. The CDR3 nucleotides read TGTGCCAGCAGCGTAGGGAATGAGGAGACCCAGTACTTC.

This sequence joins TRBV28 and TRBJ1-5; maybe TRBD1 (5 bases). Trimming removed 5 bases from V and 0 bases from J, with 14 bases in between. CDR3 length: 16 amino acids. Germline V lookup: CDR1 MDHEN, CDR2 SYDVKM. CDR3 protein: CASSLGDGGSNQPQHF. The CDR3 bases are TGTGCCAGCAGTCTAGGTGACGGGGGTAGCAATCAGCCCCAGCATTTT.

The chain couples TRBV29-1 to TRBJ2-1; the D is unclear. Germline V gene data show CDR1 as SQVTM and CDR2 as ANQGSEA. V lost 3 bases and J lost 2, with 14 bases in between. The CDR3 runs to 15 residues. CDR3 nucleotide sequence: TGCAGCGTTGACAATGAGGAAATCCCCTACAATGAGCAGTTCTTC. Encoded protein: CSVDNEEIPYNEQFF.